A selection of T cell receptor beta chains follows, all from one sample in a study of blood T cell repertoires in COVID-19. Repertoires were generated with immunoSEQ multiplex PCR, while TCRdb's copy carries only in-frame clones and drops some. The repertoire holds about 270,000 clones, approximately 86% seen once, with approximately 10% in the top ten. The source material was peripheral blood. These TCRs come from a man aged 35 to 55 with active or convalescent COVID-19. Each CDR3 is given with its conserved first and last residue. D genes are given only for firm matches. The size of a clone is reported for some rows only, either as once, few or many, or as a class for expanded clones.

v_call,j_call,d_call,clone_size,cdr3_nt,cdr3_aa
TRBV2,TRBJ2-5,TRBD1,.,TGTGCCAGCAGTAGGAATAACAGGGGCCAAGAGACCCAGTACTTC,CASSRNNRGQETQYF
TRBV28,TRBJ1-1,.,.,TGTGCCAGCAGTGAGGTGACAGGCTTGAACACTGAAGCTTTCTTT,CASSEVTGLNTEAFF
TRBV4-1,TRBJ2-1,TRBD2,.,TGCGCCAGCAGCGAAGAAAGCGGGAGCTCCTACAATGAGCAGTTCTTC,CASSEESGSSYNEQFF
TRBV7-9,TRBJ1-4,.,few,TGTGCCAGCAGCTTAGTTGGAGGGGATGGGGAAAAACTGTTTTTT,CASSLVGGDGEKLFF
TRBV12-5,TRBJ1-2,.,.,TGTGCTAGTGACCAACAGGGAAAAGGCGGCTACACCTTC,CASDQQGKGGYTF
TRBV19,TRBJ2-7,.,.,TGTGCCAGTAGTATTTCCAGGGGAGCCTACGAGCAGTACTTC,CASSISRGAYEQYF
TRBV5-1,TRBJ1-4,TRBD1,.,TGCGCCAGCACCCATGGACAGGGCACTAATGAAAAACTGTTTTTT,CASTHGQGTNEKLFF
TRBV12-2,TRBJ2-3,.,once,TGTGCAAGTCGCTTAGTATGGACTAGCGGGAGAGCAGATACGCAGTATTTT,CASRLVWTSGRADTQYF
TRBV23-1,TRBJ1-3,.,.,TGCGCCAGCACCGTGAGGGCCGGACGCTCTGGAAACACCATATATTTT,CASTVRAGRSGNTIYF
TRBV28,TRBJ2-7,.,.,TGTGCCAGCAGTCTTGCTAGGGGACTTACCCTGAGCTCCTACGAGCAGTACTTC,CASSLARGLTLSSYEQYF
TRBV18,TRBJ2-5,TRBD2,.,TGTGCCAGCTCACCGCGGGTTCAGCGGGAGGGGTACCAAGAGACCCAGTACTTC,CASSPRVQREGYQETQYF
TRBV5-6,TRBJ1-2,.,.,TGTGCCAGCAGCTTGACTCTACATTGGGGAGTTGGCTACACCTTC,CASSLTLHWGVGYTF
TRBV14,TRBJ2-7,.,.,TGTGCCAGCAGCCAAGGGCCTTTCGAGCAGTACTTC,CASSQGPFEQYF
TRBV10-3,TRBJ1-3,.,.,TGTGCCATCAGGGACTCAGCGTCTGGAAACACCATATATTTT,CAIRDSASGNTIYF
TRBV9,TRBJ2-7,TRBD1,.,TGTGCCAGCAGCGCCGGGACAGGCCAGCAGTACTTC,CASSAGTGQQYF
TRBV6-5,TRBJ1-6,.,.,TGTGCCAGCAGCCTTGGGCCTTATAATTCACCCCTCCACTTT,CASSLGPYNSPLHF
TRBV6-6,TRBJ2-2,.,.,TGTGCCAGCACCTCAAATCCGATCCGAGGCACCGGGGAGCTGTTTTTT,CASTSNPIRGTGELFF
TRBV7-7,TRBJ2-3,.,.,TGTGCCAGCAGCCCAATTACAGGGGGGGGCGGAACGGGTACGCAGTATTTT,CASSPITGGGGTGTQYF
TRBV7-9,TRBJ2-7,.,.,TGTGCCAGCAGCTTATTGGAGACTCACGGAGGGGAGCAGTACTTC,CASSLLETHGGEQYF
TRBV19,TRBJ2-7,.,.,TGTGCCAGTAGTACCCCTTACAGGGTTGGCGAGCAGTACTTC,CASSTPYRVGEQYF
TRBV7-3,TRBJ2-1,TRBD2,.,TGTGCCAGCAGCTCCCCCGGGACTAGCGGGAGCTCCTACAATGAGCAGTTCTTC,CASSSPGTSGSSYNEQFF
TRBV3-1/TRBV3-2,TRBJ2-3,TRBD2,.,TGTGCCAGCAGCCAAGGGGGACTAGCGGGGGGCACAGATACGCAGTATTTT,CASSQGGLAGGTDTQYF
TRBV28,TRBJ1-2,.,.,TGTGCCAGCAGACCGGGACAAATATATGGCTACACCTTC,CASRPGQIYGYTF
TRBV10-1,TRBJ2-7,TRBD2,few,TGCGCCAGCAGCCAGACTAGCATGAACGAGCAGTACTTC,CASSQTSMNEQYF
TRBV18,TRBJ1-2,TRBD1,few,TGTGCCAGCTCGCCTACAGGGGAACGTGGCTACACCTTC,CASSPTGERGYTF
TRBV3-1/TRBV3-2,TRBJ2-7,.,.,TGTGTCAGCAGCTCCGGGACTCCCACCTACGAGCAGTACTTC,CVSSSGTPTYEQYF
TRBV2,TRBJ2-2,TRBD2,once,TGTGCCAGCACCTTACTAGCGGGGGGCTCTCCGGAGCTGTTTTTT,CASTLLAGGSPELFF
TRBV6-2/TRBV6-3,TRBJ2-2,TRBD2,.,TGTGCCAGCAGTTACTTTAATCGGGGGGGCTCCCCCCTAGGTAACACCGGGGAGCTGTTTTTT,CASSYFNRGGSPLGNTGELFF